Following are 27 T cell receptor beta chains from one sample sequenced in a study of T cell responses to AZD1222 COVID-19 vaccine. Clones were sequenced by immunoSEQ multiplex PCR, and TCRdb holds only the in-frame ones, with some missing. The data contain tens of thousands of clones, over 75% of them singletons. The specimen comprised peripheral blood, sampled 28 days after the second AZD1222 dose. The source of these receptors is an adult who received the AZD1222 COVID-19 vaccine.

V and J are TRBV10-3 and TRBJ1-1, with 10 bases matching TRBD1. The V segment lost 8 bases and the J segment 2 bases; nucleotides outside the gene matches: 14. The length of the CDR3 is 17 residues. Germline-derived CDR1 and CDR2 are ENHRY and SYGVKD. The CDR3 DNA reads as TGTGCCATCCGGCCCCGCGGGACAGGGGTCGTTAACACTGAAGCTTTCTTT. Its translation: CAIRPRGTGVVNTEAFF.

V and J are TRBV7-9 and TRBJ1-2; 8 nucleotides match TRBD1. The CDR3 is made up of 14 amino acids. Germline V gene sequence: CDR1 SEHNR, CDR2 FQNEAQ (reference sequence). J was trimmed by 7 bases and V by 4 bases; bases with no gene match: 8. CDR3 amino acids: CASSSGQGSGGYTF. The CDR3 nucleotides are TGTGCCAGCAGCTCAGGACAGGGCAGTGGTGGCTACACCTTC.

The chain combines TRBV11-2 with TRBJ2-2, with a tentative D call TRBD2 (5 bases). The germline V gene has CDR1 SGHAT and CDR2 FQNNGV. This CDR3 spans 14 amino acids. Trimming stripped 0 bases from V and 4 bases from J, with 6 bases between. The CDR3 nucleotides read TGTGCCAGCAGCTTAGACAGCGGCACCGGGGAGCTGTTTTTT. Protein sequence: CASSLDSGTGELFF. Combining the CDR3 with reference TRBV11-2 and TRBJ2-2 gives the whole variable domain EAGVAQSPRYKIIEKRQSVAFWCNPISGHATLYWYQQILGQGPKLLIQFQNNGVVDDSQLPKDRFSAERLKGVDSTLKIQPAKLEDSAVYLCASSLDSGTGELFFGEGSRLTVL.

This clone appeared a few times. V gene TRBV6-1 combines with J gene TRBJ2-7, with TRBD2 as a possible D gene (5 bases). This CDR3 comprises 15 residues. Trimming took 2 bases from V and 7 from J, leaving 18 bases between them. Germline V lookup: CDR1 MNHNS, CDR2 SASEGT. CDR3 nucleotide sequence: TGTGCCAGCAGTGAAACTAGTATCCTACTACGGGAGCAGTACTTC. Protein product: CASSETSILLREQYF.

V usage is TRBV27 and J usage is TRBJ2-1; 16 bases are shared with TRBD2. The trim removed 5 bases at V and 6 bases at J, leaving 10 bases unmatched. This CDR3 spans 18 amino acids. CDR1 and CDR2 from the germline V gene are MNHEY and SMNVEV (reference sequence). The CDR3 bases are TGTGCCAGCAGTCCTACCCCCGGGACTAGCGGGAGGGGCAATGAGCAGTTCTTC. Its translation: CASSPTPGTSGRGNEQFF.

The chain couples TRBV28 to TRBJ1-2; no reliable D call. This CDR3 region has 12 residues. Trimming cost V 3 bases and J 4 bases, with 6 bases left between them. The germline gives CDR1 MDHEN, CDR2 SYDVKM. The chain's CDR3 is CASSFRGYGYTF. Written as DNA, the CDR3 is TGTGCCAGCAGTTTTCGGGGCTATGGCTACACCTTC.

This chain connects TRBV11-3 to TRBJ2-2; 8 nucleotides match TRBD1. Per the germline V gene, CDR1 is SGHNT and CDR2 is YENEEA. The length of the CDR3 is 14 residues. The junction had 8 bases not matched to a gene; V was cut back by 9 bases and J by 5 bases. CDR3 DNA: TGTGCCAGTATGGACAGGGCAAGGACCGGGGAGCTGTTTTTT. Translation: CASMDRARTGELFF.

The J gene is TRBJ1-1, the V gene TRBV5-4, with a tentative D call TRBD1 (6 bases). Per germline, CDR1 SGHNT and CDR2 YYREEE (reference sequence). CDR3 length: 14 residues. Trimming took 4 bases from V and 11 from J, leaving 21 bases between them. The DNA of the CDR3 is TGTGCCAGCAGCGCATCACAGGGAAATGTAGGCGCTTTCTTT. Residues: CASSASQGNVGAFF.

The chain employs TRBV29-1 and TRBJ2-7; D is ambiguous. V lost 4 bases to trimming and J lost 4 bases, with 17 bases between them. The length of the CDR3 is 14 residues. Germline assignment: CDR1 SQVTM and CDR2 ANQGSEA. CDR3 loop: CSVVVPADTYEQYF. CDR3 sequence (DNA): TGCAGCGTTGTAGTTCCCGCCGATACATACGAGCAGTACTTC.

The CDR3 is CASSLGGFNQPQHF. The CDR3 nucleotides are TGCGCCAGCAGCTTGGGGGGATTCAATCAGCCCCAGCATTTT. The V call is TRBV5-1, the J call TRBJ1-5, with D unclear. The germline CDR1 and CDR2 sequences are SGHRS and YFSETQ. The CDR3 contains 14 residues. Trimming took 0 bases from V and 3 from J, leaving 7 bases between them. Filled out from reference TRBV5-1 and TRBJ1-5, the complete variable domain reads KAGVTQTPRYLIKTRGQQVTLSCSPISGHRSVSWYQQTPGQGLQFLFEYFSETQRNKGNFPGRFSGRQFSNSRSEMNVSTLELGDSALYLCASSLGGFNQPQHFGDGTRLSIL.

J is TRBJ1-1 and V is TRBV7-2; 7 bases line up with TRBD1. The ends lost 5 bases at V and 1 base at J; junction bases unmatched: 1. The CDR3 totals 13 residues. The germline V gene has CDR1 SGHTA and CDR2 FQGNSA. CDR3 region: CASSGDRNTEAFF. The CDR3 nucleotides are TGTGCCAGCAGCGGGGACAGGAACACTGAAGCTTTCTTT. Looking up the rest from reference TRBV7-2 and TRBJ1-1 gives the full variable domain: GAGVSQSPSNKVTEKGKDVELRCDPISGHTALYWYRQSLGQGLEFLIYFQGNSAPDKSGLPSDRFSAERTGGSVSTLTIQRTQQEDSAVYLCASSGDRNTEAFFGQGTRLTVV.

This rearrangement joins TRBV10-1 to TRBJ1-2; D unresolved. Germline V gene data show CDR1 as WNHNN and CDR2 as SYGVQD (reference sequence). This CDR3 has 14 residues. The ends were cut back, 8 bases at V and 5 bases at J, with 18 bases in the middle. CDR3 coding DNA: TGCGCCAGCGAGGCGAGGGCGGAACCTTATGGCTACACCTTC. Protein sequence: CASEARAEPYGYTF.

The gene calls are TRBV9 and TRBJ1-4, with a tentative D call TRBD1 (6 bases). CDR3 length: 13 residues. V was shortened by 3 bases and J by 8 bases, with 11 bases between the two germline ends. Germline CDR1 SGDLS, CDR2 YYNGEE. The CDR3 reads CASSEGTTEKLFF. The CDR3 region has the DNA TGTGCCAGCAGCGAGGGGACAACCGAAAAACTGTTTTTT.

This chain uses TRBV4-1 with TRBJ2-1; D ambiguous. Germline assignment: CDR1 MGHRA and CDR2 YSYEKL. The CDR3 is 14 residues long. Between the trimmed V and J ends, which lost 0 bases and 4 bases, there was a span of 7 bases. The CDR3 loop is CASSQDGRYNEQFF. DNA of the CDR3: TGCGCCAGCAGCCAAGATGGTAGGTACAATGAGCAGTTCTTC.

This clone has just one count. The gene calls are TRBV11-3 and TRBJ1-1; TRBD1 might be the D (6 bases). V shed 5 bases and J shed 4 bases, with 17 bases lying between them. Germline loops: CDR1 SGHNT, CDR2 YENEEA. The CDR3 spans 15 residues. The CDR3 DNA is TGTGCCAGCAGCCGTAGGGGGGCGCGGGGCACTGAAGCTTTCTTT. Translated: CASSRRGARGTEAFF.

The chain carries TRBV5-4 and TRBJ2-3, with unresolved D. Germline V gives CDR1 SGHNT, CDR2 YYREEE (reference sequence). CDR3 length: 13 amino acids. The V gene lost 2 bases and the J gene lost 5 bases, with 9 bases spanning the gap. The CDR3 region is CASSLGWKDTQYF. As DNA, the CDR3 is TGTGCCAGCAGCTTAGGATGGAAAGATACGCAGTATTTT.

The CDR3 spells CASTGQGGQPQHF. The CDR3 DNA follows: TGTGCCAGCACCGGACAGGGCGGACAGCCCCAGCATTTT. The V gene is TRBV12-3 or TRBV12-4, the J gene TRBJ1-5; 8 nucleotides agree with TRBD1. V lost 7 bases to trimming and J lost 7 bases; unmatched junction nucleotides: 6. The CDR3 is 13 residues long.

This rearrangement joins TRBV11-3 to TRBJ2-7; TRBD2 agrees at 7 bases. CDR1 and CDR2 (germline): SGHNT, YENEEA. The CDR3 runs 15 residues. With 5 bases clipped from V and 5 bases from J, the junction kept 12 bases outside the gene matches. CDR3 sequence: CASSPWTRSPDEQYF. CDR3 coding DNA: TGTGCCAGCAGCCCCTGGACTAGGTCACCTGACGAGCAGTACTTC.

The CDR3 DNA reads as TGCAGTGCTAGTTTGGGACGGAAACAAGAGACCCAGTACTTC. Amino acid sequence: CSASLGRKQETQYF. The chain uses TRBV20-1 and TRBJ2-5; D is perhaps TRBD1 or TRBD2 (5 bases each). V lost 3 bases and J 2 bases, leaving 13 bases between the germline ends. The CDR3 consists of 14 residues. CDR1 is DFQATT, CDR2 SNEGSKA, per germline (reference sequence).

This clone turned up a few times. This CDR3 is also generated by other DNA sequences in the sample. This chain uses TRBV7-9 with TRBJ1-5, with TRBD1 identical over 9 bases. The trim removed 5 bases at V and 2 bases at J, leaving 4 bases unmatched. The CDR3 is 15 residues long. Germline V gene data show CDR1 as SEHNR and CDR2 as FQNEAQ (reference sequence). In DNA form, the CDR3 reads TGTGCCAGCAGCCGGGACAGGGTCGGCAATCAGCCCCAGCATTTT. Residues: CASSRDRVGNQPQHF. Full variable domain (outside the CDR3, taken from reference TRBV7-9 and TRBJ1-5): DTGVSQNPRHKITKRGQNVTFRCDPISEHNRLYWYRQTLGQGPEFLTYFQNEAQLEKSRLLSDRFSAERPKGSFSTLEIQRTEQGDSAMYLCASSRDRVGNQPQHFGDGTRLSIL.

This clone was seen a few times. V is TRBV4-2 and J is TRBJ1-6; D is ambiguous. This CDR3 contains 16 residues. Germline CDR1 and CDR2: LGHNA and YNFKEQ. The ends were cut back, 4 bases at V and 5 bases at J, with 15 bases in the middle. As DNA, the CDR3 is TGTGCCAGCAGCCTTAAACCGGGCTCAGATAATTCACCCCTCCACTTT. It translates to CASSLKPGSDNSPLHF.

This chain connects TRBV3-1 (or the pseudogene TRBV3-2) to TRBJ1-1; no clear D gene. Germline loops: CDR1 LGHDT, CDR2 YNNKEL (reference sequence). This CDR3 region has 13 residues. V was cut by 1 base and J by 1 base, with 4 bases left in between. The CDR3 nucleotides are TGTGCCAGCAGCCAAGGTCCGAACACTGAAGCTTTCTTT. Its translation is CASSQGPNTEAFF.

The rearrangement links TRBV29-1 to TRBJ2-1; possibly TRBD2 for D (6 bases). Germline V CDR1 and CDR2: SQVTM, ANQGSEA. Trimming pared 3 bases from V and 3 bases from J, leaving 9 bases between. The length of the CDR3 is 13 residues. CDR3 bases: TGCAGCGTTGACGCGGGGAGCTACAATGAGCAGTTCTTC. Translation gives CSVDAGSYNEQFF.

The chain recombines TRBV10-3 with TRBJ2-7; D tentatively fits TRBD1 or TRBD2 (5 bases each). Germline V gene lookup returns CDR1 ENHRY and CDR2 SYGVKD. The CDR3 loop spans 13 amino acids. Trimming pared 8 bases from V and 5 bases from J, leaving 16 bases between. CDR3: CAISEGSWDEQYF. In DNA, the CDR3 is TGTGCCATCTCAGAGGGGTCTTGGGACGAGCAGTACTTC.

The genes are TRBV30 and TRBJ1-2; TRBD1 aligns across 7 bases. Germline V gene sequence: CDR1 GTSNPN, CDR2 SVGIG (reference sequence). This CDR3 spans 12 amino acids. V lost 4 bases and J lost 3; bases outside the gene matches: 2. CDR3 residues: CAWNQGDYGYTF. CDR3 nucleotides: TGTGCCTGGAATCAGGGGGACTATGGCTACACCTTC.

This chain uses TRBV14 with TRBJ1-1, with D tentatively TRBD1 (6 bases). V lost 4 bases to trimming and J lost 0 bases, with 9 bases between them. The CDR3 length is 14 residues. CDR1 is SGHDN and CDR2 is FVKESK in the germline V gene. For the CDR3, the DNA is TGTGCCAGCAGCCGACAGGCCATGAACACTGAAGCTTTCTTT. Translation gives CASSRQAMNTEAFF. The full variable domain, its missing parts supplied by reference TRBV14 and TRBJ1-1, is EAGVTQFPSHSVIEKGQTVTLRCDPISGHDNLYWYRRVMGKEIKFLLHFVKESKQDESGMPNNRFLAERTGGTYSTLKVQPAELEDSGVYFCASSRQAMNTEAFFGQGTRLTVV.

This chain links TRBV5-1 with TRBJ1-4; D call uncertain. Trimming cost V 2 bases and J 0 bases, with 8 bases left between them. The germline V gene has CDR1 SGHRS and CDR2 YFSETQ. This CDR3 is built from 15 residues. The CDR3 here is CASSFGHATNEKLFF. In nucleotides, the CDR3 is TGCGCCAGCAGCTTTGGTCATGCAACTAATGAAAAACTGTTTTTT.